This T cell receptor (beta chain) was sequenced in a study of technical replicates of blood from a few donors. The V end was cut by 0 bases, the J end by 6 bases, with 3 bases between. Germline CDR1 is LGHNA and CDR2 is YNFKEQ. The CDR3 loop spans 12 amino acids. Data came from immunoSEQ multiplex PCR; TCRdb stores just in-frame clones and leaves some out. The sample holds some 47,000 clones, more than 85% seen once. The rearrangement links TRBV4-2 to TRBJ2-1; D is ambiguous. Material for sequencing was PBMCs. This receptor was taken from a human donor in good health. Some clones in this sample may be carry-over from other donors' samples. The CDR3 nucleotides are TGTGCCAGCAGCCAAGAGGCCAATGAGCAGTTCTTC. Translation: CASSQEANEQFF.